This T cell receptor beta chain was sequenced in a study of blood T cell repertoires in COVID-19. Study-level information: The cDNA or gDNA used as material had been derived from T cells, B-cell-depleted T cells, or PBMCs.

The data were produced by immunoSEQ multiplex PCR, yet TCRdb's version contains in-frame clones alone and is incomplete. The sample shows 50,000 to 65,000 clones, roughly 74% of them seen only once. V shed 0 bases and J 5 bases; nucleotides not matched to a gene: 10. The CDR3 consists of 18 residues. CDR1 and CDR2 (germline): SGHVS, FQNEAQ. Sequencing input: peripheral blood. This sequence was found in a woman older than 75 with acute or convalescent COVID-19. The chain has TRBV7-8 and TRBJ1-2, with 12 nucleotides matching TRBD1. The CDR3 region has the DNA TGTGCCAGCAGCTTAGCAACCGGGACAGGGGGCACCATGTATGGCTACACCTTC. Translation gives CASSLATGTGGTMYGYTF. Full variable domain (rest looked up from reference TRBV7-8 and TRBJ1-2): GAGVSQSPRYKVAKRGQDVALRCDPISGHVSLFWYQQALGQGPEFLTYFQNEAQLDKSGLPSDRFFAERPEGSVSTLKIQRTQQEDSAVYLCASSLATGTGGTMYGYTFGSGTRLTVV.